This passage covers 7 T cell receptor beta chains from one sample sequenced in a study of cytomegalovirus exposure and HLA in healthy donors. Researchers ran the PCR with 60 Vbeta and 13 Jbeta primers. Measured with immunoSEQ multiplex PCR; TCRdb has only the in-frame clones, and not every one. The sample holds 100,000 to 150,000 clones, 10% to 13% seen once. The sample comprised PBMCs. These receptors were obtained from a woman under 30 in good health and CMV-seropositive.

The chain uses TRBV9 and TRBJ1-4; possibly TRBD1 for D (5 bases). V was cut by 0 bases and J by 8 bases, with 14 bases left in between. Germline V CDR1 and CDR2: SGDLS, YYNGEE. The CDR3 spans 15 residues. The CDR3 loop is CASSVDAQGDEKLFF. In nucleotides, the CDR3 is TGTGCCAGCAGCGTAGATGCGCAGGGCGACGAAAAACTGTTTTTT. The full variable domain, in which reference TRBV9 and TRBJ1-4 provide the parts outside the CDR3, is DSGVTQTPKHLITATGQRVTLRCSPRSGDLSVYWYQQSLDQGLQFLIQYYNGEERAKGNILERFSAQQFPDLHSELNLSSLELGDSALYFCASSVDAQGDEKLFFGSGTQLSVL.

This clone was recorded a few times. The gene calls are TRBV4-1 and TRBJ1-1; a weak D match, TRBD1 (5 bases). Trimming took 1 base from V and 3 from J, leaving 12 bases between them. Per germline, CDR1 MGHRA and CDR2 YSYEKL. The CDR3 contains 15 residues. CDR3 sequence reads: CASSQGPGGDTEAFF. The CDR3 region has the DNA TGCGCCAGCAGCCAAGGACCGGGGGGGGACACTGAAGCTTTCTTT.

This chain connects TRBV5-4 to TRBJ1-2; D not certain. V lost 9 bases to trimming and J lost 4 bases, with 16 bases between them. Germline V gene lookup returns CDR1 SGHNT and CDR2 YYREEE (reference sequence). The CDR3 totals 13 residues. The chain's CDR3 is CATIGPGAYGYTF. In nucleotides, the CDR3 is TGTGCCACCATTGGGCCTGGCGCCTATGGCTACACCTTC.

The genes are TRBV30 and TRBJ2-2, with TRBD2 matching 11 bases. This CDR3 comprises 15 residues. Germline V CDR1 and CDR2: GTSNPN, SVGIG (reference sequence). V gave up 3 bases and J gave up 3 bases; unmatched junction bases: 3. The CDR3 here is CAWRDSGRDTGELFF. CDR3 nucleotides: TGTGCCTGGAGAGATAGCGGGAGGGACACCGGGGAGCTGTTTTTT.

This clone was observed a handful of times. The chain couples TRBV5-1 to TRBJ1-5, with 10 bases identical to TRBD1. Germline V gene lookup returns CDR1 SGHRS and CDR2 YFSETQ. The V and J ends lost 4 bases and 3 bases, in that order; junction bases with no gene match: 4. The CDR3 spans 15 residues. Here the CDR3 DNA reads TGCGCCAGCAGCAGCGGGACAGGGGACAATCAGCCCCAGCATTTT. This translates into CASSSGTGDNQPQHF.

The chain links TRBV19 to TRBJ1-1; D is possibly TRBD1 (5 bases). Germline assignment: CDR1 LNHDA and CDR2 SQIVND (reference sequence). Deletions cut 5 bases from V and 0 bases from J, with 7 bases between. The CDR3 covers 13 residues. As DNA, the CDR3 is TGTGCCAGTAGTCTGGGGCTGAACACTGAAGCTTTCTTT. This encodes CASSLGLNTEAFF. The full variable domain, with the rest looked up from reference TRBV19 and TRBJ1-1, is DGGITQSPKYLFRKEGQNVTLSCEQNLNHDAMYWYRQDPGQGLRLIYYSQIVNDFQKGDIAEGYSVSREKKESFPLTVTSAQKNPTAFYLCASSLGLNTEAFFGQGTRLTVV.

Worth noting for this clone: The junction and the germline gene differ at one end; a read error may be behind it. V is TRBV30 and J is TRBJ1-4; 8 positions match TRBD1. This CDR3 is 13 amino acids long. Germline V lookup: CDR1 GTSNPN, CDR2 SVGIG (reference sequence). The CDR3 region has the DNA TGTGCCTGGAGGGAATCTTCGGACAGGGTATGCCTTTTT. This translates into CAWRESSDRVCLF.